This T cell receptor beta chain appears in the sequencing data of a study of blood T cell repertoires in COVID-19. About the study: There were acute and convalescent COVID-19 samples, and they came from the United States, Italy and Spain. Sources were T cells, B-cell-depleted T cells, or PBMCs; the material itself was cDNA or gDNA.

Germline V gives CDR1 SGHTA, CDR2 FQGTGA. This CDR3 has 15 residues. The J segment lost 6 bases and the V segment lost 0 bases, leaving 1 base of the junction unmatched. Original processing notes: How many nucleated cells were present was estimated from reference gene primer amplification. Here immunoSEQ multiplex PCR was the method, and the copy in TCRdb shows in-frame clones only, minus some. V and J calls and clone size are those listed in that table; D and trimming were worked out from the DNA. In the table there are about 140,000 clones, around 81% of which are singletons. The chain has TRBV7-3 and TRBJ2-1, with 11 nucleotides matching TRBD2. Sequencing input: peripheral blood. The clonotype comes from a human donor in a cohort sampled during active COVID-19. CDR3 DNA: TGTGCCAGCAGCTTAACGACTAGCGGGGCCAATGAGCAGTTCTTC. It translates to CASSLTTSGANEQFF.